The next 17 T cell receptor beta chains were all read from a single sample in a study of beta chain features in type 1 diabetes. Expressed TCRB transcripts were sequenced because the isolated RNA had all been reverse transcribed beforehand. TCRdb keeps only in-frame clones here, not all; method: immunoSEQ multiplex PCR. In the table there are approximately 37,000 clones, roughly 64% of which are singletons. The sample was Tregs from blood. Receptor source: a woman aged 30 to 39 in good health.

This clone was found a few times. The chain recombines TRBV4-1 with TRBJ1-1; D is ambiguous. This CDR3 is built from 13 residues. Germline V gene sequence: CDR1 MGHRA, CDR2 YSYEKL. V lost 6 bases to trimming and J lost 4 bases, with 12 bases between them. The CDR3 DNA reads TGCGCCAGCAGTCGCCAGGATCGCACTGAAGCTTTCTTT. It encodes CASSRQDRTEAFF.

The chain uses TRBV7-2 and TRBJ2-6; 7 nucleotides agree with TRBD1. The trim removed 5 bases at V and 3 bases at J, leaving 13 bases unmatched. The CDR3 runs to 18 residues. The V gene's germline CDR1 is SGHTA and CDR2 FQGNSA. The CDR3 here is CASSINRGEGVGANVLTF. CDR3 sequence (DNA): TGTGCCAGCAGCATCAACAGGGGAGAGGGAGTTGGGGCCAACGTCCTGACTTTC.

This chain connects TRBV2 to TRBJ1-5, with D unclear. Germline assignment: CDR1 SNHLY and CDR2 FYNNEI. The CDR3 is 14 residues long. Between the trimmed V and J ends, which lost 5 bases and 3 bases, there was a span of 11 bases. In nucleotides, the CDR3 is TGTGCCAGCAGTTCTCGACTGACCAATCAGCCCCAGCATTTT. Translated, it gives CASSSRLTNQPQHF. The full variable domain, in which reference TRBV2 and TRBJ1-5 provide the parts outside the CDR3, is EPEVTQTPSHQVTQMGQEVILRCVPISNHLYFYWYRQILGQKVEFLVSFYNNEISEKSEIFDDQFSVERPDGSNFTLKIRSTKLEDSAMYFCASSSRLTNQPQHFGDGTRLSIL.

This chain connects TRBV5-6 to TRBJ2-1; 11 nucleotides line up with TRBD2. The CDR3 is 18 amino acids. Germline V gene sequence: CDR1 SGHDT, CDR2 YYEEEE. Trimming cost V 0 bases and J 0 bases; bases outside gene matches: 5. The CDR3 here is CASSLGGTSGSSYNEQFF. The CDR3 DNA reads TGTGCCAGCAGCTTGGGAGGGACTAGCGGAAGCTCCTACAATGAGCAGTTCTTC.

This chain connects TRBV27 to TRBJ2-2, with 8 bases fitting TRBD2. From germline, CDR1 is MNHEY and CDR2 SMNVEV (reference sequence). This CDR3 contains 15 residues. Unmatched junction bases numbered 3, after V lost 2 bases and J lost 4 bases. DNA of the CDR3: TGTGCCAGCAGTTTAAGAGCGGGAGTCACCGGGGAGCTGTTTTTT. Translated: CASSLRAGVTGELFF.

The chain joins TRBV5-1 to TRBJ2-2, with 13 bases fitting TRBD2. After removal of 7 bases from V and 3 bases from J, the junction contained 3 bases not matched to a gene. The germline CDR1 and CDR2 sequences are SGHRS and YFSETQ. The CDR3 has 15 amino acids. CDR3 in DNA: TGCGCCAGCCGTGGGACTAGCGGGGACACCGGGGAGCTGTTTTTT. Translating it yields CASRGTSGDTGELFF.

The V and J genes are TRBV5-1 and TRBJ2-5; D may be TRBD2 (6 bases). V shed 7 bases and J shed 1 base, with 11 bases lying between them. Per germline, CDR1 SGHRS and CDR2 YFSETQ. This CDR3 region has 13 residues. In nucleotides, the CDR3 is TGCGCCAGCGCGGGACCCAGCCAAGAGACCCAGTACTTC. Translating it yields CASAGPSQETQYF.

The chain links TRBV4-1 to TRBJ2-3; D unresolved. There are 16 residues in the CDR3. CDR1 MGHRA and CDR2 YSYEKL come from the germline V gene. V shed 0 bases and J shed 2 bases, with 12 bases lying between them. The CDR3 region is CASSQESGYPTDTQYF. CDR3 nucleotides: TGCGCCAGCAGCCAAGAGTCAGGATATCCCACAGATACGCAGTATTTT.

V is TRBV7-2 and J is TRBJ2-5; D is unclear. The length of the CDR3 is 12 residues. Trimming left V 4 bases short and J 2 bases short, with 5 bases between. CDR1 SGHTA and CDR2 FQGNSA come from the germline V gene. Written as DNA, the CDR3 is TGTGCCAGCAGCTCAAATCAAGAGACCCAGTACTTC. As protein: CASSSNQETQYF. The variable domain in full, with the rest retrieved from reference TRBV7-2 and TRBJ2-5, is GAGVSQSPSNKVTEKGKDVELRCDPISGHTALYWYRQSLGQGLEFLIYFQGNSAPDKSGLPSDRFSAERTGGSVSTLTIQRTQQEDSAVYLCASSSNQETQYFGPGTRLLVL.

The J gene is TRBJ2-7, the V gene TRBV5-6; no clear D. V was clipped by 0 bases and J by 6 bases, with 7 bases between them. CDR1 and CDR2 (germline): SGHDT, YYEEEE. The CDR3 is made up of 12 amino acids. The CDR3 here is CASSLVGTEQYF. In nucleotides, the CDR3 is TGTGCCAGCAGCTTGGTGGGCACCGAGCAGTACTTC.

CDR3 DNA sequence: TGTGCCAGCAGTGACTCGCCGGGGAGGAATCAGCCCCAGCATTTT. Protein product: CASSDSPGRNQPQHF. The rearrangement uses TRBV6-4 and TRBJ1-5; D unresolved. There are 15 residues in the CDR3. V gave up 0 bases and J gave up 4 bases, with 10 bases separating them. Germline CDR1 is MRHNA and CDR2 is SNTAGT.

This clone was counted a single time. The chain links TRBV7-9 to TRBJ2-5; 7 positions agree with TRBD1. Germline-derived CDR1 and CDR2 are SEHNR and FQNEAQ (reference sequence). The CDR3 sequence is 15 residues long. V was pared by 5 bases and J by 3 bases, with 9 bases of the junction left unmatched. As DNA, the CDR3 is TGTGCCAGCAGCCTCACCGGGACAGCTAAAGAGACCCAGTACTTC. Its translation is CASSLTGTAKETQYF.

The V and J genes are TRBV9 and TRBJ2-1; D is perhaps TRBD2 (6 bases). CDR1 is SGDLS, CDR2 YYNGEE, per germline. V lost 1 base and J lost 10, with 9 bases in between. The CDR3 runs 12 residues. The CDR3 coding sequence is TGTGCCAGCAGCGTAACTAGCAGAGAGCAGTTCTTC. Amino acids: CASSVTSREQFF.

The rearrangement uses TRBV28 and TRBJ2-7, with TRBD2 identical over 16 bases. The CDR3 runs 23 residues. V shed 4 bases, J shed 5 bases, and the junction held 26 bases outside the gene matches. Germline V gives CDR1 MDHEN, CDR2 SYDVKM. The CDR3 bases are TGTGCCAGCAGTTATCCGGGCCTCAGGAGACTTGGGACTAGCGGGAGGGCCGACCACGAGCAGTACTTC. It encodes CASSYPGLRRLGTSGRADHEQYF.

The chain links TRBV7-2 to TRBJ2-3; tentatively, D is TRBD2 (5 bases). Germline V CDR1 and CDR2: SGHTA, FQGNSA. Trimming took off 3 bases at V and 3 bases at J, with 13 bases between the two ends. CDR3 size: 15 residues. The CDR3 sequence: CASSFSGRGTDTQYF. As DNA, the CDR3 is TGTGCCAGCAGCTTCAGCGGACGAGGTACAGATACGCAGTATTTT.

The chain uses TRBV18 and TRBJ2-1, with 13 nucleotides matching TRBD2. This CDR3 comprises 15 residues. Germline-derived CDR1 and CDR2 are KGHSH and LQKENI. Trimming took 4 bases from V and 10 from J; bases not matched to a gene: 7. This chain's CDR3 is CASSRGTSGTGEQFF. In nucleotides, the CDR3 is TGTGCCAGCTCACGAGGGACTAGCGGGACGGGGGAGCAGTTCTTC.

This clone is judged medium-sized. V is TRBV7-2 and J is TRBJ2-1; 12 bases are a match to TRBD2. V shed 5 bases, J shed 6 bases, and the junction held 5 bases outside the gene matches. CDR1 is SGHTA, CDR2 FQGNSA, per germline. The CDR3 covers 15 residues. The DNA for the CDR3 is TGTGCCAGCAGCCGACTAGCGGGAGTATCCAATGAGCAGTTCTTC. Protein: CASSRLAGVSNEQFF.